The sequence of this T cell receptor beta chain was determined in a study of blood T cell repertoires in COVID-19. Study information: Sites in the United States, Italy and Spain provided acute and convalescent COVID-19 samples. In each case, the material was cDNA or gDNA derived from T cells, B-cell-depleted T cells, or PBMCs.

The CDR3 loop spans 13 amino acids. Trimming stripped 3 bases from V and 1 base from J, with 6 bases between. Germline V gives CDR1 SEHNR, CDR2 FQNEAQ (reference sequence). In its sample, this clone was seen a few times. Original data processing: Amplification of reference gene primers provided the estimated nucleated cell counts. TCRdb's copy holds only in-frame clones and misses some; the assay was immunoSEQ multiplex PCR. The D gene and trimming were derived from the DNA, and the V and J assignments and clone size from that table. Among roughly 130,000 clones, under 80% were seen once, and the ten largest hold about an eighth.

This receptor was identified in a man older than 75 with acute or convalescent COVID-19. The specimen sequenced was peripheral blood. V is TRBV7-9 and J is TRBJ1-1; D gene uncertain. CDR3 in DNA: TGTGCCAGCAGCTTTCAGGAGAACACTGAAGCTTTCTTT. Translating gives CASSFQENTEAFF.